This T cell receptor (beta chain) comes out of a study of shared clonotypes between healthy human individuals (TCRdb year 2020). Regarding the research as a whole: A few men and a couple of women, aged 18 to 49 years, made up the cohort. To increase sequencing depth and limit assay-specific biases, different laboratories used diverse techniques to prepare libraries and sequence TCR repertoires. Between about 0.94 and 10 billion PBMCs per donor were obtained by leukapheresis. For each donor, three plates each were used for CD4 naive and CD4 memory, two plates were used for CD8 naive, and one plate was used for CD8 memory. To estimate repertoire size and how much clonotype sharing occurs between individuals, the study deeply sequenced the blood TCR repertoires of roughly 5 healthy adults. Points the paper makes about the study in general: When a few donors were compared, the shared fraction of clonotypes was 5% to 6.5% for naive CD4, less than 4% for naive CD8, roughly 2.3% for memory CD4, and less than 0.45% for memory CD8. The genetic and exposure-history diversity represented was limited by the small number of donors. Even with the large sequencing depth, rarefaction of the sorted-subset datasets indicated that sequencing was incomplete. Sampling was limited to blood, and TCR repertoires in tissue likely differ from TCR repertoires in blood. Pairwise subsampling indicated that sequencing depth was expected to affect the degree of clonotype sharing among donors. Compared with non-shared clonotypes, clonotypes shared by all four sorted-subset donors had higher generation probabilities. Larger estimated clonotype richness was generally found for naive subsets than for memory subsets.

V and J are trimmed by 11 bases and 0 bases, and the gene matches miss 7 bases of the junction. CDR1 LNHDA and CDR2 SQIVND are derived from the germline V gene (reference sequence). The CDR3 holds 15 amino acids from the cysteine to the phenylalanine. Just CDR3 DNA is preserved here, 45 bases in frame from base 1. With regard to this clone: Its antigen remains unidentified. Qualities for individual bases were not recorded, and no much larger clone is one base off.

Using the deep immunoSEQ assay, multiplex PCR amplified TCR CDR3 regions from genomic DNA. Extracted genomic DNA from each cell subset was spread evenly across all wells of several immunoSEQ 96-well plates, with each plate serving as a replicate. For sorted subsets, each replicate PCR was loaded with approximately 190 ng genomic DNA, equivalent to 30,000 or so T cell genomes. The purified libraries were quantified using a Qubit 3.0 fluorometer, sized with a Bioanalyzer 2100, and then quantified again using the KAPA Library Quantification kit. Each immunoSEQ 96-well plate was sequenced on its own single-read 150-cycle Illumina NextSeq 550 flow cell. The original methods were these. Because the immunoSEQ output included only junctional sequences and no quality scores, the filtering could not be the same as the filtering used for full-length reads. Sequences were annotated with PyIR, a Python wrapper for IgBLAST v1.9, using IMGT germline references to assign V/J genes and CDR3. Reads were filtered out if the reads had weak V/J assignments (E-value above 1e-6), no CDR3, stop codons, out-of-frame junctions, or ambiguous translated residues. A V3J clonotype was defined by an identical inferred V gene, J gene, and CDR3 amino acid sequence. Percentage overlap between repertoires was calculated by dividing the number of shared unique clonotypes by the size of the smaller repertoire. Repertoire richness was assessed with RTK rarefaction, the Chao1 estimator, and Recon v2.1 estimates of unobserved clonotypes. OLGA was used to compute generation probabilities for all TCRbeta clonotypes that the gDNA method yielded from several donors. The table was pulled from immuneACCESS by TCRdb, which kept in-frame rearrangements only. Such tables lose some clones; where checked, under half of the loss comes from unresolved V genes, and the rest has no known cause. The V and J calls and clone size are taken from that table; D and trimming were inferred from the DNA. A total of about 1.5 million clones appear in this sample, approximately 96% of them only once. The ten biggest clones cover 0.95% to 1.5% of the sample.

Donors were healthy HIV-negative adults with no recently reported acute infections or vaccinations. Every donor was a Caucasian adult living in Nashville, Tennessee, USA. CD4+ T cells were enriched through magnetic negative selection, after which naive cells were positively selected on CD45RA and the remaining negative fraction served as the memory subset. Blood was obtained by leukapheresis, after which PBMCs were separated by Ficoll-Histopaque density gradient centrifugation and cryopreserved in liquid nitrogen vapor phase. Analytical flow cytometry was used to check the purity and quantity of each magnetically sorted T cell population. Genomic DNA was isolated from each sorted fraction and quantified by UV absorbance on a Nanodrop 2000c.

Here the chain combines TRBV19 and TRBJ2-6; 7 middle bases align to TRBD1. Sample: naive CD4+ T cells sorted from blood. The meaning of the sample's cell subset or site label: CD45RA+ positively selected. This clonotype originated in a man aged 30 to 45 in good health. The CDR3 loop reads CASKGANSGANVLTF. The sequenced DNA: TGTGCCTCGAAGGGGGCCAACTCTGGGGCCAACGTCCTGACTTTC. Extended through the reference TRBV19 and TRBJ2-6 proteins, this CDR3 yields the full variable domain: DGGITQSPKYLFRKEGQNVTLSCEQNLNHDAMYWYRQDPGQGLRLIYYSQIVNDFQKGDIAEGYSVSREKKESFPLTVTSAQKNPTAFYLCASKGANSGANVLTFGAGSRLTVL.